These T cell receptor beta chains were read from a single sample in a study of blood T cells in healthy people across ages. TCRdb reprocessed the 5' RACE reads via MiXCR and lists one record per CDR3 protein. The sample includes roughly 1.5 million distinct CDR3 sequences, 35% to 45% seen only once; the top ten take about 3.8%. The specimen was blood. These receptors came from a young woman in good health. Both conserved end residues are part of each CDR3. Each record gives: D gene, J gene, V gene, CDR3 length, clone size, CDR3 protein, CDR3 DNA. A D gene is named only where the DNA matches it firmly. Size tells how often a clone was seen (once, few, many) or the class of an expanded clone, and some rows leave it out.

d_gene: .; j_gene: TRBJ1-2; v_gene: TRBV29-1; len: 13; abundance: many; CDR3aa: CSVGLGLNYGYTF; CDR3nt: TGCAGCGTTGGGTTGGGTCTAAACTATGGCTACACCTTC
d_gene: .; j_gene: TRBJ1-2; v_gene: TRBV30; len: 13; abundance: few; CDR3aa: CAWSEGLEGSLTF; CDR3nt: TGTGCCTGGAGTGAGGGCCTTGAGGGCTCCCTCACCTTC
d_gene: .; j_gene: TRBJ2-5; v_gene: TRBV6-5; len: 15; abundance: .; CDR3aa: CASSYSETVVWEQYF; CDR3nt: TGTGCCAGCAGTTACTCGGAGACAGTTGTTTGGGAGCAGTACTTC
d_gene: .; j_gene: TRBJ1-6; v_gene: TRBV27; len: 17; abundance: .; CDR3aa: CASSPFRVSSYNSPLHF; CDR3nt: TGTGCCAGCTCCCCCTTTCGGGTTAGCTCCTATAATTCACCCCTCCACTTT
d_gene: TRBD2; j_gene: TRBJ2-5; v_gene: TRBV2; len: 13; abundance: once; CDR3aa: CANRPGLQETQYF; CDR3nt: TGTGCCAATCGACCGGGACTACAAGAGACCCAGTACTTC
d_gene: .; j_gene: TRBJ2-1; v_gene: TRBV6-2/TRBV6-3; len: 16; abundance: few; CDR3aa: CASRRAWREGHNEQFF; CDR3nt: TGTGCCAGCAGAAGGGCCTGGCGGGAAGGCCACAATGAGCAGTTCTTC
d_gene: .; j_gene: TRBJ2-7; v_gene: TRBV6-2/TRBV6-3; len: 13; abundance: .; CDR3aa: CASSGTDNYEQYF; CDR3nt: TGTGCCAGCAGTGGGACCGACAACTACGAGCAGTACTTC
d_gene: .; j_gene: TRBJ2-3; v_gene: TRBV5-1; len: 16; abundance: .; CDR3aa: CASSLAHGRSTDTQYF; CDR3nt: TGCGCCAGCAGCTTGGCCCACGGCAGGAGCACAGATACGCAGTATTTT
d_gene: .; j_gene: TRBJ1-1; v_gene: TRBV2; len: 14; abundance: once; CDR3aa: CAGSPQGVWTEAFF; CDR3nt: TGTGCCGGCAGTCCCCAGGGTGTTTGGACTGAAGCTTTCTTT
d_gene: .; j_gene: TRBJ1-4; v_gene: TRBV5-5; len: 15; abundance: .; CDR3aa: CASSLDLRTNEKLFF; CDR3nt: TGTGCCAGCAGCTTAGATTTGAGGACTAATGAAAAACTGTTTTTT
d_gene: .; j_gene: TRBJ2-7; v_gene: TRBV6-5; len: 15; abundance: .; CDR3aa: CASSYSPTGAYEQYF; CDR3nt: TGTGCCAGCAGTTACTCGCCAACTGGAGCCTACGAGCAGTACTTC
d_gene: .; j_gene: TRBJ1-1; v_gene: TRBV11-3; len: 13; abundance: .; CDR3aa: CASSRRDDTEAFF; CDR3nt: TGTGCCAGCAGCCGCAGAGATGACACTGAAGCTTTCTTT
d_gene: .; j_gene: TRBJ2-7; v_gene: TRBV6-5; len: 15; abundance: .; CDR3aa: CASSYAPGEGHEQYF; CDR3nt: TGTGCCAGCAGTTACGCTCCGGGAGAGGGCCACGAGCAGTACTTC
d_gene: .; j_gene: TRBJ2-6; v_gene: TRBV7-2; len: 15; abundance: .; CDR3aa: CASSQSVSGANVLTF; CDR3nt: TGTGCCAGCAGTCAAAGTGTCTCTGGGGCCAACGTCCTGACTTTC
d_gene: .; j_gene: TRBJ2-1; v_gene: TRBV29-1; len: 15; abundance: few; CDR3aa: CSVDSNFRATNEQFF; CDR3nt: TGCAGCGTTGATTCGAATTTTAGGGCAACCAATGAGCAGTTCTTC
d_gene: .; j_gene: TRBJ2-5; v_gene: TRBV5-1; len: 14; abundance: .; CDR3aa: CASSSEGAWLEQYF; CDR3nt: TGCGCCAGCAGCTCGGAGGGGGCTTGGCTTGAGCAGTACTTC
d_gene: TRBD2; j_gene: TRBJ2-4; v_gene: TRBV10-3; len: 21; abundance: .; CDR3aa: CAISEPYGRTSGDLAKNIQYF; CDR3nt: TGTGCCATCAGTGAGCCCTATGGTAGGACTAGCGGGGATCTAGCCAAAAACATTCAGTACTTC
d_gene: TRBD1; j_gene: TRBJ2-5; v_gene: TRBV5-6; len: 13; abundance: .; CDR3aa: CASSATGEETQYF; CDR3nt: TGTGCCAGCAGCGCCACAGGGGAGGAGACCCAGTACTTC
d_gene: TRBD2; j_gene: TRBJ2-3; v_gene: TRBV29-1; len: 13; abundance: many; CDR3aa: CSASSGGSDTQYF; CDR3nt: TGCAGCGCGTCTAGCGGGGGGTCAGATACGCAGTATTTT
d_gene: .; j_gene: TRBJ2-3; v_gene: TRBV7-2; len: 18; abundance: .; CDR3aa: CASSLRGSYSAGTDTQYF; CDR3nt: TGTGCCAGCAGCTTAAGGGGGTCTTATAGCGCAGGCACAGATACGCAGTATTTT
d_gene: TRBD2; j_gene: TRBJ2-1; v_gene: TRBV6-2/TRBV6-3; len: 14; abundance: .; CDR3aa: CASSPYRTSLEQFF; CDR3nt: TGTGCCAGCAGTCCCTATCGGACTAGCCTGGAACAGTTCTTC
d_gene: .; j_gene: TRBJ2-5; v_gene: TRBV12-3/TRBV12-4; len: 13; abundance: .; CDR3aa: CASSLALRAKQYF; CDR3nt: TGTGCCAGCAGTTTAGCCCTCAGGGCTAAGCAGTACTTC
d_gene: .; j_gene: TRBJ2-3; v_gene: TRBV11-3; len: 13; abundance: .; CDR3aa: CASSYTVRESQYF; CDR3nt: TGTGCCAGCAGCTATACAGTACGAGAGTCGCAGTATTTT
d_gene: .; j_gene: TRBJ2-1; v_gene: TRBV10-3; len: 20; abundance: .; CDR3aa: CAISEGQGFDIVGPNNEQFF; CDR3nt: TGTGCCATCAGTGAGGGTCAGGGATTTGATATAGTAGGCCCAAACAATGAGCAGTTCTTC
d_gene: TRBD1; j_gene: TRBJ2-2; v_gene: TRBV15; len: 16; abundance: few; CDR3aa: CATSSGRTGGSGELFF; CDR3nt: TGTGCCACCAGCAGTGGAAGGACAGGGGGCTCCGGGGAGCTGTTTTTT
d_gene: .; j_gene: TRBJ2-7; v_gene: TRBV4-3; len: 14; abundance: .; CDR3aa: CASSQRKQDDEQYF; CDR3nt: TGCGCCAGCAGCCAAAGAAAACAGGACGACGAGCAGTACTTC
d_gene: .; j_gene: TRBJ2-3; v_gene: TRBV5-6; len: 16; abundance: .; CDR3aa: CASSFWSNYPTDTQYF; CDR3nt: TGTGCCAGCAGCTTCTGGTCGAACTACCCCACAGATACGCAGTATTTT
d_gene: .; j_gene: TRBJ1-2; v_gene: TRBV24-1; len: 14; abundance: .; CDR3aa: CATSDSQGNHGYTF; CDR3nt: TGTGCCACCAGTGATTCTCAGGGGAACCATGGCTACACCTTC
d_gene: .; j_gene: TRBJ1-1; v_gene: TRBV6-1; len: 14; abundance: .; CDR3aa: CASSEQRVDTEAFF; CDR3nt: TGTGCCAGCAGTGAACAAAGGGTGGACACTGAAGCTTTCTTT